The text below deals with one TCR beta chain. Its antigen remains unidentified. Using its own MiXCR run on the 5' RACE reads, TCRdb lists one record per CDR3 protein. The sample consists of 450,000 or so distinct CDR3 sequences, roughly 26% of them appearing once. CDR3 length: 14 amino acids. Germline CDR1 and CDR2: DFQATT and SNEGSKA (reference sequence). Trimming at V came to 6 bases and at J to 0 bases, leaving 6 bases not matched to a gene. This sample is part of a study of identical twins. Regarding the study as a whole: It was out-of-frame TCR alpha sharing in monozygotic twins that models underestimated.

In addition, the sample was reused for a study of T cells expressing NK-cell markers.

This receptor was obtained from a woman between 18 and 30 years old in good health. This rearrangement joins TRBV20-1 to TRBJ2-3; 7 nucleotides line up with TRBD2. The specimen sequenced was CD4+ T cells sorted from blood. In nucleotides, the CDR3 is TGCAGTGCCTACCGGGGGGAAAGCACAGATACGCAGTATTTT. Its translation: CSAYRGESTDTQYF.